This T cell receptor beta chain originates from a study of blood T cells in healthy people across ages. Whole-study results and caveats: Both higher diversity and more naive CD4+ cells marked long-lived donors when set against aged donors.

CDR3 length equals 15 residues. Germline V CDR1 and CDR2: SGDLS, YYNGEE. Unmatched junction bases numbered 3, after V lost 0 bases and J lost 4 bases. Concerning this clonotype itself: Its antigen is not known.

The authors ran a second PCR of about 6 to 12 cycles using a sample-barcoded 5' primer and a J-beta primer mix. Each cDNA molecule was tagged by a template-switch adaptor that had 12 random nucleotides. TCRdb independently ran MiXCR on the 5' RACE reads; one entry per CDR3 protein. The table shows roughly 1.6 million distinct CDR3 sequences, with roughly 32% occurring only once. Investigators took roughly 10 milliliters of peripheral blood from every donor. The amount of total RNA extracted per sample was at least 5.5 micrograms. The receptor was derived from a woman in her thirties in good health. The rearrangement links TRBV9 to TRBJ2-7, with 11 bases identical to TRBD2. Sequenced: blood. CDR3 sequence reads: CASSVAVAGGYEQYF. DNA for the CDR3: TGTGCCAGCAGCGTAGCCGTAGCGGGGGGGTACGAGCAGTACTTC.